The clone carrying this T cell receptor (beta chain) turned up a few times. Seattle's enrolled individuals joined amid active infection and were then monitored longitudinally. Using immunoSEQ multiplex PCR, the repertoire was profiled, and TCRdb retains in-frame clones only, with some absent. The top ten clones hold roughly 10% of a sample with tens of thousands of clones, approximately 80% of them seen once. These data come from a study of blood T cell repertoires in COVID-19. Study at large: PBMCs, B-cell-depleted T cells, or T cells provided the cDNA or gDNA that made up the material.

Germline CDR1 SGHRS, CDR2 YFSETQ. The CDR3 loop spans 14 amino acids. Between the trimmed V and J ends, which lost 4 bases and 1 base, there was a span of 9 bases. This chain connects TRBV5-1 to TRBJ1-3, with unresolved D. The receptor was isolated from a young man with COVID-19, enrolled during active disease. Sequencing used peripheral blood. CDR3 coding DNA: TGCGCCAGCAGCCCCCCTTCTTCTGGAAACACCATATATTTT. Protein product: CASSPPSSGNTIYF. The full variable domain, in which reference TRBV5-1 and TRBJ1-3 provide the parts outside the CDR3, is KAGVTQTPRYLIKTRGQQVTLSCSPISGHRSVSWYQQTPGQGLQFLFEYFSETQRNKGNFPGRFSGRQFSNSRSEMNVSTLELGDSALYLCASSPPSSGNTIYFGEGSWLTVV.